The present TCR beta chain was sequenced within a study of CD8+ T cells in alopecia areata. Study outcomes and limitations: Scalp lesions, especially in alopecia totalis/universalis, had higher clonality than normal scalp. Normal skin contains resident alphabeta T cells, and these are also sequenced in scalp samples. Uncertainty about whether baseline CD8+ expansion is linked to response remains, with one nonresponder.

V lost 4 bases, J lost 1 base, and 11 bases lay in between. From germline, CDR1 is SQVTM and CDR2 ANQGSEA. CDR3 length: 14 residues. This clone was seen a handful of times. Its antigen is unidentified. Other DNA sequences in this specimen translate into the identical CDR3. Regarding treatment: oral pan-JAK inhibitor, 5-10 mg twice daily. Extraction of RNA preceded its reverse transcription into cDNA, which served as the sequencing template. Profiled with immunoSEQ multiplex PCR; TCRdb holds only in-frame clones, not every one. The sample has 110,000 to 150,000 clones, 86% seen once. The clonotype was recovered from a human donor with alopecia areata. Sequencing was performed on CD8+ T cells sorted from blood, taken at week 4, from a patient treated with tofacitinib. V and J are TRBV29-1 and TRBJ2-1; weak D call: TRBD2 (6 bases). This chain's CDR3 is CSVVGLASYNEQFF. In DNA form, the CDR3 reads TGCAGCGTTGTAGGTCTAGCGTCCTACAATGAGCAGTTCTTC.